Shown below are 16 T cell receptor beta chains from a single sample sequenced in a study of shared clonotypes between healthy human individuals. Generated by immunoSEQ multiplex PCR, the TCRdb table keeps only in-frame clones and is missing some. The sample consists of about a million clones, 65% to 80% of them appearing once. Sequencing was carried out using memory CD4+ T cells sorted from blood. Subset: CD45RA-negative fraction. These receptors were collected from a man younger than 35 in good health.

The genes are TRBV21-1 and TRBJ1-4; the table's TRBD1 call for D was not verified on the DNA. TRBV21-1 constitutes a pseudogene. This CDR3 region has 15 residues. CDR3 loop: CASSKAHTGNEKLFF. As DNA, the CDR3 is TGTGCCAGCAGCAAAGCTCACACAGGGAATGAAAAACTGTTTTTT.

The gene calls are TRBV6-1 and TRBJ1-4; no clear D gene. Per germline, CDR1 MNHNS and CDR2 SASEGT. Trimming took 1 base from V and 12 from J, leaving 12 bases between them. This CDR3 is 13 amino acids long. The CDR3 DNA is TGTGCCAGCAGTGAAGTGACGTTAGGTCAACTGTTTTTT. The encoded protein is CASSEVTLGQLFF.

This clone showed up just once. The same CDR3 arises from other DNA sequences in this sample as well. This chain links TRBV28 with TRBJ2-7; 7 bases match TRBD2. The CDR3 runs to 13 residues. CDR1 is MDHEN and CDR2 is SYDVKM in the germline V gene. Trimming removed 5 bases from V and 2 bases from J; junction bases left unmatched: 3. The CDR3 is CASSTGTTYEQYF. The CDR3 DNA reads TGTGCCAGCAGTACCGGGACTACCTACGAGCAGTACTTC.

The V gene is TRBV28, the J gene TRBJ2-3, with D tentatively TRBD1 (6 bases). The germline CDR1 and CDR2 sequences are MDHEN and SYDVKM. The germline V and J ends were trimmed by 7 bases and 5 bases, with 19 bases remaining between them. The CDR3 is 15 amino acids. CDR3 residues: CASTNAWGRIDTQYF. CDR3 nucleotides: TGTGCCAGCACCAATGCTTGGGGGCGCATAGATACGCAGTATTTT.

The chain couples TRBV5-4 to TRBJ1-1; TRBD1 is a possible D gene (6 bases). CDR1 SGHNT and CDR2 YYREEE come from the germline V gene (reference sequence). Deletions cut 4 bases from V and 0 bases from J, with 16 bases between. The length of the CDR3 is 16 residues. In nucleotides, the CDR3 is TGTGCCAGCAGCCCCACTGCGGGGGCGATGAACACTGAAGCTTTCTTT. Amino acid sequence: CASSPTAGAMNTEAFF.

The chain joins TRBV4-2 to TRBJ2-1; D is perhaps TRBD1 (6 bases). Trimming pared 4 bases from V and 0 bases from J, leaving 10 bases between. This CDR3 is 15 amino acids long. The germline V gene has CDR1 LGHNA and CDR2 YNFKEQ. CDR3 in amino acids: CASSPQDSSYNEQFF. CDR3 sequence (DNA): TGTGCCAGCAGCCCCCAGGACAGCTCCTACAATGAGCAGTTCTTC.

The rearrangement uses TRBV9 and TRBJ2-3, with 8 bases identical to TRBD1. Unmatched junction bases numbered 6, after V lost 0 bases and J lost 0 bases. The CDR3 has 17 amino acids. CDR1 is SGDLS and CDR2 is YYNGEE in the germline V gene. CDR3 in DNA: TGTGCCAGCAGCGTAGATGTAGGACAGGGTAGCACAGATACGCAGTATTTT. The encoded protein is CASSVDVGQGSTDTQYF. Complete variable domain (other parts from reference TRBV9 and TRBJ2-3): DSGVTQTPKHLITATGQRVTLRCSPRSGDLSVYWYQQSLDQGLQFLIQYYNGEERAKGNILERFSAQQFPDLHSELNLSSLELGDSALYFCASSVDVGQGSTDTQYFGPGTRLTVL.

This sequence joins TRBV5-1 and TRBJ2-1; TRBD2 aligns across 11 bases. CDR3 length: 15 residues. V gave up 5 bases and J gave up 8 bases; unmatched junction bases: 9. Germline V gene data show CDR1 as SGHRS and CDR2 as YFSETQ. The CDR3 bases are TGCGCCAGCAGTTTAGCGGGAGGGCCGAGGGATGAGCAGTTCTTC. As protein: CASSLAGGPRDEQFF.

In regard to this clone: The sample has other DNA sequences that encode this CDR3 too. The rearrangement links TRBV2 to TRBJ2-7, with D unresolved. Per germline, CDR1 SNHLY and CDR2 FYNNEI. Trimming took off 0 bases at V and 6 bases at J, with 3 bases between the two ends. The CDR3 spans 11 residues. In DNA form, the CDR3 reads TGTGCCAGCAGTGAAGCAGGCGAGCAGTACTTC. Translating it yields CASSEAGEQYF.

The chain couples TRBV30 to TRBJ2-3; 7 bases fit TRBD1. CDR3 length equals 14 residues. The V and J ends lost 2 bases and 1 base, in that order; junction bases with no gene match: 3. Germline V gene sequence: CDR1 GTSNPN, CDR2 SVGIG (reference sequence). CDR3: CAWSRQGGTDTQYF. The CDR3, as DNA: TGTGCCTGGAGTCGACAGGGTGGCACAGATACGCAGTATTTT.

The chain employs TRBV2 and TRBJ2-3; 12 bases are a match to TRBD2. In germline, CDR1 is SNHLY, CDR2 FYNNEI. This CDR3 comprises 17 residues. The junction had 9 bases not matched to a gene; V was cut back by 6 bases and J by 2 bases. CDR3 in DNA: TGTGCCAGCAGGACAACTAGCGGGAGGTCGTTCACAGATACGCAGTATTTT. Its protein product is CASRTTSGRSFTDTQYF.

The V gene is TRBV6-1, the J gene TRBJ1-6; no definite D call. V lost 3 bases and J 8 bases, leaving 5 bases between the germline ends. The CDR3 is 12 residues long. Germline CDR1 and CDR2: MNHNS and SASEGT. CDR3 sequence: CASSDRYSPLHF. CDR3 nucleotides: TGTGCCAGCAGTGATCGGTATTCACCCCTCCACTTT.

The chain uses TRBV5-1 and TRBJ2-1, with D tentatively TRBD1 (6 bases). This CDR3 contains 14 residues. From germline, CDR1 is SGHRS and CDR2 YFSETQ. Trimming took 2 bases from V and 8 from J, leaving 14 bases between them. The CDR3, as DNA: TGCGCCAGCAGCTTCGGTCAGGGGACGGATGAGCAGTTCTTC. Protein: CASSFGQGTDEQFF. Supplemented by reference TRBV5-1 and TRBJ2-1, the full variable domain reads KAGVTQTPRYLIKTRGQQVTLSCSPISGHRSVSWYQQTPGQGLQFLFEYFSETQRNKGNFPGRFSGRQFSNSRSEMNVSTLELGDSALYLCASSFGQGTDEQFFGPGTRLTVL.

The rearrangement links TRBV10-3 to TRBJ2-1; weak D call: TRBD1 (6 bases). The germline gives CDR1 ENHRY, CDR2 SYGVKD. Trimming removed 11 bases from V and 7 bases from J, with 18 bases in between. CDR3 length: 13 amino acids. CDR3 sequence reads: CASTPNRENEQFF. CDR3 DNA sequence: TGTGCCTCCACCCCGAACAGGGAAAATGAGCAGTTCTTC.

The CDR3 DNA reads TGCGCCAGCAGTCGACACAGTAGCAATCAGCCCCAGCATTTT. This codes for CASSRHSSNQPQHF. The rearrangement uses TRBV23-1 and TRBJ1-5; D gene uncertain. TRBV23-1 is an ORF, with its function uncertain. The CDR3 contains 14 residues. Deletions cut 4 bases from V and 0 bases from J, with 7 bases between.

The chain employs TRBV9 and TRBJ2-1, with D perhaps matching TRBD1 or TRBD2 (5 bases each). Germline V gene data show CDR1 as SGDLS and CDR2 as YYNGEE. V lost 0 bases, J lost 8 bases, and 12 bases lay in between. This CDR3 has 14 residues. CDR3 loop: CASSVVGRGDEQFF. The CDR3 DNA is TGTGCCAGCAGCGTAGTGGGCCGGGGCGATGAGCAGTTCTTC. The complete variable domain, with remaining parts taken from reference TRBV9 and TRBJ2-1, reads DSGVTQTPKHLITATGQRVTLRCSPRSGDLSVYWYQQSLDQGLQFLIQYYNGEERAKGNILERFSAQQFPDLHSELNLSSLELGDSALYFCASSVVGRGDEQFFGPGTRLTVL.